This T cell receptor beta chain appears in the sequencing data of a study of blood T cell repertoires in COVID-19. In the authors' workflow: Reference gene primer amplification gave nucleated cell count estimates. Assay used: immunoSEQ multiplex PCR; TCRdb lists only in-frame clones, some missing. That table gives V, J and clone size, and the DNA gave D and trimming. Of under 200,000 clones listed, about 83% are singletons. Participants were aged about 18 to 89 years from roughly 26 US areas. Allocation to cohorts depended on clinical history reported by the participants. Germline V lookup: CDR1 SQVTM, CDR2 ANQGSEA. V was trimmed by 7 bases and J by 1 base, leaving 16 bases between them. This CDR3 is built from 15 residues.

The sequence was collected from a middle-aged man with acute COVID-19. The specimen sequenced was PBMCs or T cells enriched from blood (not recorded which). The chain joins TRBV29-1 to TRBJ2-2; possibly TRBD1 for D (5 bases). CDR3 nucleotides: TGCAGCGCTGTTCAGGGAACGGGGAACACCGGGGAGCTGTTTTTT. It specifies CSAVQGTGNTGELFF.